The TCR beta chain described here comes from a study of blood T cell repertoires in COVID-19. About the study: COVID-19 samples from acute and convalescent phases originated in the United States, Italy and Spain. Sources were T cells, B-cell-depleted T cells, or PBMCs; the material itself was cDNA or gDNA.

Germline assignment: CDR1 SGDLS and CDR2 YYNGEE. Trimming pared 3 bases from V and 6 bases from J, leaving 15 bases between. The CDR3 consists of 15 residues. Sequencing used immunoSEQ multiplex PCR; TCRdb keeps in-frame clones, though not all of them. This table holds about 390,000 clones, roughly 86% found once. In this sample, this clone turned up once. The sequenced sample was peripheral blood. The TCR comes from a woman aged 55-70 years with COVID-19, enrolled during active disease. The J gene is TRBJ1-4, the V gene TRBV9; perhaps TRBD1 as D (5 bases). CDR3 amino acids: CASSGTGLPDEKLFF. The CDR3 DNA follows: TGTGCCAGCAGCGGAACAGGCCTTCCTGATGAAAAACTGTTTTTT.